Below, 23 T cell receptor beta chains from the same sample are listed, as sequenced in a study of CD8+ T cells in alopecia areata. Isolated RNA was reverse transcribed into cDNA used as the sequencing template. The table came from immunoSEQ multiplex PCR; TCRdb's copy has only in-frame clones and leaves some out. The repertoire consists of approximately 280,000 clones, none detected only once. Pooled cutaneous lymph node cells were sorted using CD4, CD8alpha, NKG2D, NKG2ACE and other markers. Sequenced input: CD4+ T cells sorted from a lymph node. The source of these receptors is a C3H/HeJ mouse with alopecia areata. MHC haplotype of the mouse line: H2-k.

This clone has a handful of counts. The genes are named according to mouse. From the germline J gene comes the end of the CDR3, since the read stops 4 residues before it. V gene TRBV31 combines with J gene TRBJ2-3, with TRBD1 matching over 11 bases. This CDR3 comprises 15 residues. Germline V gene sequence: CDR1 GKSSPN, CDR2 SITVG. Trimming removed 2 bases from V and 0 bases from J; junction bases left unmatched: 1. CDR3 DNA (partial): TGTGCCTGGAGTTGGGACAGGGGGAGTGCAGAA. Translation: CAWSWDRGSAE. The whole CDR3 protein is CAWSWDRGSAETLYF.

This clone came up a few times. Any gene name here is a mouse gene name. The read falls 4 residues short of the CDR3 end, and the missing part is taken from the germline J gene. The rearrangement joins TRBV13-1 to TRBJ2-3; the match to TRBD1 covers 7 bases. With V trimmed by 0 bases and J by 2 bases, 3 bases remained unmatched. The germline V gene has CDR1 NSHNY and CDR2 SYGAGN. The CDR3 has 15 residues. CDR3 residues: CASSDDRGYAETLYF. The DNA read from the CDR3 is TGTGCCAGCAGTGATGACAGGGGTTATGCAGAA.

With regard to this clone: The listed genes are named as in mouse. The sequence runs out 4 residues before the end of the CDR3; the remainder is reconstructed from the germline J gene. This chain joins TRBV13-3 and TRBJ2-5; 9 nucleotides align to TRBD1. CDR3 length: 13 residues. CDR1 and CDR2 from the germline V gene are NNHDY and SYVADS. This CDR3 reads CASRRDRVDTQYF. CDR3 bases read: TGTGCCAGCAGGCGGGACAGGGTGGAC. Full variable domain (outside the CDR3, taken from reference TRBV13-3 and TRBJ2-5): EAAVTQSPRSKVAVTGGKVTLSCHQTNNHDYMYWYRQDTGHGLRLIHYSYVADSTEKGDIPDGYKASRPSQENFSLILELASLSQTAVYFCASRRDRVDTQYFGPGTRLLVL.

This clone was seen more than once but under ten times. The genes and germline here are from mouse. The read ends 4 residues early relative to the CDR3; the germline J gene fills the gap. The rearrangement uses TRBV19 and TRBJ1-1; D is unclear. Trimming left V 4 bases short and J 0 bases short, with 4 bases between. CDR1 and CDR2 (germline): FNHDT, SITEND (reference sequence). The CDR3 totals 12 residues. The CDR3 bases that were read are TGTGCCAGCAGTTCACAGAACACA. Translating gives CASSSQNT. The CDR3 reads in full as CASSSQNTEVFF.

Regarding this clone: The genes are named according to mouse. The read falls 4 residues short of the CDR3 end, and the missing part is taken from the germline J gene. This chain uses TRBV19 with TRBJ1-2, with 8 bases that match TRBD1. V trimming: 4 bases; J trimming: 3 bases; junction bases outside the gene matches: 5. Germline V gene data show CDR1 as FNHDT and CDR2 as SITEND (reference sequence). The CDR3 runs to 14 residues. The DNA read from the CDR3 is TGTGCCAGCAGTTCCCAGGGGGCCTACTCC. This gives the protein CASSSQGAYS. The whole CDR3 is CASSSQGAYSDYTF.

About this clone itself: Mouse names are used for the genes. Read sequence stops 4 residues before the CDR3 end, and the germline J gene provides the missing end. This rearrangement joins TRBV17 to TRBJ2-2, with 8 bases identical to TRBD2. This CDR3 comprises 15 residues. The V and J ends lost 4 bases and 4 bases, in that order; junction bases with no gene match: 5. Germline values: CDR1 MNHDT, CDR2 YYDKIL. The CDR3 bases that were read are TGTGCTAGCAGTAAGGGGGGGCAGGGCACCGGG. Encoded protein: CASSKGGQGTG. The entire CDR3 protein reads CASSKGGQGTGQLYF.

As regards this clone: Any gene name here is a mouse gene name. The read is 4 residues too short to cover the CDR3 end, so that end is filled in from the germline J gene. The genes are TRBV5 and TRBJ2-1, with 8 bases fitting TRBD2. V trimming: 4 bases; J trimming: 6 bases; junction bases outside the gene matches: 8. There are 15 residues in the CDR3. Per the germline V gene, CDR1 is LGHNA and CDR2 is YNLKQL (reference sequence). CDR3 in amino acids: CASSPRTGRGAEQFF. CDR3 bases read: TGTGCCAGCAGCCCACGGACTGGGAGGGGTGCT.

Regarding this clone: The germline gene is not matched at one end of the junction; a read error may be the cause. Any gene name here is a mouse gene name. The covered CDR3 bases are TGTGCCAGCCGTGAGGCTGGGGGGTATGCT. As protein: CASREAGGYA. The entire CDR3 reads CASREAGGYAEQFF. The V call is TRBV13-3, the J call TRBJ2-1, with 8 bases fitting TRBD2. The read ends 4 residues shy of where the CDR3 ends; the end is completed using the germline J gene. CDR1 and CDR2 (germline): NNHDY, SYVADS. The CDR3 covers 14 residues.

Concerning this clone: Germline and genes here are mouse. The CDR3 is cut off 4 residues early in the read; its end comes from the germline J gene. The sample has other DNA sequences that encode this CDR3 too. The J gene is TRBJ2-4, the V gene TRBV13-1; TRBD1 aligns across 8 bases. The CDR3 covers 15 residues. Germline CDR1 reads NSHNY; CDR2 reads SYGAGN. J lost 2 bases, V lost 3 bases, and 5 bases had no gene match. Partial CDR3 DNA: TGTGCCAGCAGTGGTACAGGGGGTGCTCAAAAC. It is translated as CASSGTGGAQN. The full-length CDR3 reads as CASSGTGGAQNTLYF.

This clone was seen more than once but under ten times. Here the gene names and germline are mouse. The read finishes 4 residues shy of the CDR3 end, and the germline J gene is used to complete it. V gene TRBV13-1 combines with J gene TRBJ2-3; perhaps TRBD1 as D (5 bases). Trimming removed 0 bases from V and 0 bases from J, with 11 bases in between. From germline, CDR1 is NSHNY and CDR2 SYGAGN. The CDR3 extends over 16 amino acids. CDR3 loop: CASSDADRSSAETLYF. Incomplete CDR3 DNA: TGTGCCAGCAGTGATGCCGACAGATCTAGTGCAGAA.

Comments on this clone: The germline and genes are mouse ones. The read comes to an end 4 residues before the CDR3 does, leaving the germline J gene to fill in the end. The chain links TRBV13-1 to TRBJ2-7; TRBD1 might be the D (6 bases). CDR1 NSHNY and CDR2 SYGAGN come from the germline V gene. Trimming removed 2 bases at V and 0 bases at J, with 12 bases between. The CDR3 extends over 15 amino acids. CDR3 residues: CASSEMGQSSYEQYF. The sequenced part of the CDR3 DNA is TGTGCCAGCAGTGAAATGGGACAAAGCTCCTAT.

This clone showed up just a few times. Gene names and germline match the mouse. The read gets to within 4 residues of the CDR3 end, and the germline J gene fills in the rest. This same CDR3 is encoded by further DNA sequences in the sample. This chain connects TRBV31 to TRBJ2-2; 7 bases are shared with TRBD2. This CDR3 spans 15 amino acids. The germline gives CDR1 GKSSPN, CDR2 SITVG. V dropped 0 bases and J dropped 1; count of bases not matched to a gene: 2. The CDR3 DNA, read in part, is TGTGCCTGGAGTCTCCTGGGGGAAAACACCGGG. Its translation: CAWSLLGENTG. The entire CDR3 protein is CAWSLLGENTGQLYF.

About this clone itself: Each gene name is a mouse one. The observed sequence ends 4 residues before the CDR3 terminus, with the missing tail filled in from the germline J gene. Different DNA sequences within this sample yield the same CDR3. This sequence joins TRBV13-1 and TRBJ2-3; D perhaps matches TRBD1 (6 bases). The CDR3 has 15 amino acids. Deletions cut 3 bases from V and 0 bases from J, with 11 bases between. Germline V CDR1 and CDR2: NSHNY, SYGAGN. CDR3 DNA (partial): TGTGCCAGCAGTGGCGGGACAACTAGTGCAGAA. It codes for CASSGGTTSAE. The entire CDR3 sequence reads CASSGGTTSAETLYF.

A word on this clone: The gene names given are mouse names. The read terminates 4 residues ahead of where the CDR3 ends, so the germline J gene completes it. The same CDR3 arises from other DNA sequences in this sample as well. The genes are TRBV19 and TRBJ2-3; 8 bases match TRBD2. Germline V lookup: CDR1 FNHDT, CDR2 SITEND (reference sequence). The CDR3 is 15 amino acids. The V and J ends lost 5 bases and 1 base, in that order; junction bases with no gene match: 6. CDR3 loop: CASSLGGRGAETLYF. CDR3 DNA (partial): TGTGCCAGCAGCCTGGGGGGTAGGGGTGCAGAA.

This clone was counted between two and nine times. Gene and germline names: mouse. The sequenced CDR3 bases are TGTGCCAGCAGTTTCTTGGGGGACTATGCT. This sequence encodes CASSFLGDYA. The whole CDR3 protein reads CASSFLGDYAEQFF. The chain uses TRBV14 and TRBJ2-1; possible D gene TRBD2, 6 bases. The sequence runs out 4 residues before the end of the CDR3; the remainder is reconstructed from the germline J gene. The V gene's germline CDR1 is SGHDT and CDR2 FRDEAV. Trimming took off 0 bases at V and 2 bases at J, with 6 bases between the two ends. The CDR3 consists of 14 residues.

Notes on this clone: The listed genes are named as in mouse. With the read ending 4 residues before the CDR3 end, the germline J gene is used to fill in that end. Other DNA sequences within the sample encode an identical CDR3. The chain combines TRBV31 with TRBJ2-7; 8 bases fit TRBD2. This CDR3 spans 14 amino acids. Germline V gene lookup returns CDR1 GKSSPN and CDR2 SITVG. J gave up 1 base and V 0 bases, and 2 bases lay outside the gene matches. The CDR3 is CAWSLLGASYEQYF. CDR3 bases read: TGTGCCTGGAGTCTACTGGGGGCGTCCTAT.

This clone has more than one count but fewer than ten. The genes are named according to mouse. The read comes to an end 4 residues before the CDR3 does, leaving the germline J gene to fill in the end. V and J are TRBV13-1 and TRBJ2-2; tentative D call: TRBD1 (6 bases). Looked up from germline, CDR1 is NSHNY and CDR2 is SYGAGN. The CDR3 extends over 14 amino acids. Trimming took off 6 bases at V and 0 bases at J, with 9 bases between the two ends. The CDR3 DNA, read in part, is TGTGCCAGCATCCGGACAGCAAACACCGGG. Protein product: CASIRTANTG. The whole CDR3 protein reads CASIRTANTGQLYF.

This clone was seen only a few times. Mouse gene names and germline throughout. The CDR3 end lies 4 residues beyond the end of the read and is filled in from the germline J gene. The chain recombines TRBV13-3 with TRBJ2-3; D unclear. CDR3 size: 15 residues. Trimming shortened V by 1 base and J by 0 bases, and 9 bases separated the two germline ends. Germline V CDR1 and CDR2: NNHDY, SYVADS. CDR3 DNA, as far as it was read: TGTGCCAGCAGTGATTTCTCCACTAGTGCAGAA. Its protein product is CASSDFSTSAE. The CDR3 in its entirety is CASSDFSTSAETLYF.

Note on this clone: These gene names are mouse names. The read is 4 residues too short to cover the CDR3 end, so that end is filled in from the germline J gene. The gene calls are TRBV17 and TRBJ2-5; 10 nucleotides line up with TRBD1. Germline assignment: CDR1 MNHDT and CDR2 YYDKIL. CDR3 size: 15 residues. The CDR3 protein is CASSRGQGARDTQYF. The part of the CDR3 DNA that was read is TGTGCTAGCAGTAGAGGACAGGGGGCGAGAGAC.

With regard to this clone: Each gene name is a mouse one. The CDR3 end is not reached by the read, which stops 4 residues before it; the germline J gene fills it in. This chain links TRBV5 with TRBJ2-5; TRBD2 agrees at 8 bases. This CDR3 region has 16 residues. The V gene's germline CDR1 is LGHNA and CDR2 YNLKQL (reference sequence). V dropped 4 bases and J dropped 0; count of bases not matched to a gene: 6. CDR3 bases read: TGTGCCAGCAGCCTCCGACTGGGGCTTAACCAAGAC. This gives the protein CASSLRLGLNQD. The whole CDR3 region reads CASSLRLGLNQDTQYF.

Of note for this clone: Germline and genes here are mouse. The read ends 4 residues before the CDR3 terminus; that terminus is restored from the germline J gene. The chain joins TRBV13-3 to TRBJ2-2; D remains ambiguous. Germline assignment: CDR1 NNHDY and CDR2 SYVADS. CDR3 length: 14 residues. Trimming stripped 4 bases from V and 1 base from J, with 8 bases between. The CDR3 is CASSLYRNTGQLYF. The CDR3 DNA, read in part, is TGTGCCAGCAGTCTTTACAGAAACACCGGG.

Concerning this clone: Each gene name is a mouse one. The CDR3 is cut off 4 residues early in the read; its end comes from the germline J gene. The V and J genes are TRBV5 and TRBJ2-7, with TRBD1 identical over 8 bases. The CDR3 consists of 14 residues. Germline V CDR1 and CDR2: LGHNA, YNLKQL (reference sequence). After removal of 5 bases from V and 2 bases from J, the junction contained 5 bases not matched to a gene. The CDR3 protein is CASSNQGAPYEQYF. The DNA read from the CDR3 is TGTGCCAGCAGCAACCAGGGGGCCCCCTAT.

With regard to this clone: Each gene name is a mouse one. The missing CDR3 end, 4 residues past where the read stops, is filled in from the germline J gene. V gene TRBV5 combines with J gene TRBJ2-3, with 10 bases that match TRBD2. The germline V gene encodes CDR1 LGHNA and CDR2 YNLKQL (reference sequence). This CDR3 region has 16 residues. J gave up 4 bases and V 0 bases, and 4 bases lay outside the gene matches. The CDR3 region is CASSQDGWGGPETLYF. Incomplete CDR3 DNA: TGTGCCAGCAGCCAAGATGGCTGGGGGGGCCCAGAA.